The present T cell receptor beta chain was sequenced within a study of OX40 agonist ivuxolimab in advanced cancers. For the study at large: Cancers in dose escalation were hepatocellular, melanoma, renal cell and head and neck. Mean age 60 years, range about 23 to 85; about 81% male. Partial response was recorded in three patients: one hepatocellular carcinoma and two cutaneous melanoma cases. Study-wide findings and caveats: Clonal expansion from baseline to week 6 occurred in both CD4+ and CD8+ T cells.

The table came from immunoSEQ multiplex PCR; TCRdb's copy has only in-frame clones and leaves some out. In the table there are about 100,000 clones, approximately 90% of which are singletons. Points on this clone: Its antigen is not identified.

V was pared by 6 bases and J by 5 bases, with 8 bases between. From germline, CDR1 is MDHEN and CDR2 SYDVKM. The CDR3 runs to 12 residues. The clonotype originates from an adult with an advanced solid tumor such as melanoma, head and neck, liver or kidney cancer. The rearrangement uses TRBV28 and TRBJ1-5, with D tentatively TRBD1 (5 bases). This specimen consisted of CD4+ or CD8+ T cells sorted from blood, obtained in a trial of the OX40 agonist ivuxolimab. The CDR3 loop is CASRQGHQPQHF. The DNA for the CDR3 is TGTGCCAGCAGGCAGGGACATCAGCCCCAGCATTTT.